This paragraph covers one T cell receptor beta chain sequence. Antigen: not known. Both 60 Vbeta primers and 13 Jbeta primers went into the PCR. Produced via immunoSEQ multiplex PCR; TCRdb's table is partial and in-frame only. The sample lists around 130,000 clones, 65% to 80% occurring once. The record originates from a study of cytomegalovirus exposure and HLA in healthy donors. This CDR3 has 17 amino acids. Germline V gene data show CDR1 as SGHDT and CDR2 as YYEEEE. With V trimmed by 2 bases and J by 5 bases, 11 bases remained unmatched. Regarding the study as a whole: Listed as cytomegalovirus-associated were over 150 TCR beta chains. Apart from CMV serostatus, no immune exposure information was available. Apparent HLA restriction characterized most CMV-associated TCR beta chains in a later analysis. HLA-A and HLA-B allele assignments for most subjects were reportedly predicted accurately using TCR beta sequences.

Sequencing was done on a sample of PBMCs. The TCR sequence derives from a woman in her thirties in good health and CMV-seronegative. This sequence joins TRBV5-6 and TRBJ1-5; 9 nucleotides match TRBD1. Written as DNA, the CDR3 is TGTGCCAGCAGCTTACAGTACCGGGACAGGGTCCATCAGCCCCAGCATTTT. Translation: CASSLQYRDRVHQPQHF.